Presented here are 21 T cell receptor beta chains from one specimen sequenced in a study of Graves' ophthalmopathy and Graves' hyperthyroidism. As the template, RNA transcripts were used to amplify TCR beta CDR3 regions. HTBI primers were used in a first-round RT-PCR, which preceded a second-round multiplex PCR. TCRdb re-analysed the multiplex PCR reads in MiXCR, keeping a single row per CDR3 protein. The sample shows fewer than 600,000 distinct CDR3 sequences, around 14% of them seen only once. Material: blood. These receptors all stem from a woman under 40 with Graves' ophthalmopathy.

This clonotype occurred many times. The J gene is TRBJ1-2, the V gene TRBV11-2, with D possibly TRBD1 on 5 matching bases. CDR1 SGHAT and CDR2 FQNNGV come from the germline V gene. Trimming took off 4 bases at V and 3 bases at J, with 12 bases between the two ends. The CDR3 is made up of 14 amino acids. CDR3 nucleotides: TGTGCCAGCAGCTCGATAAGGGACCACTATGGCTACACCTTC. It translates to CASSSIRDHYGYTF.

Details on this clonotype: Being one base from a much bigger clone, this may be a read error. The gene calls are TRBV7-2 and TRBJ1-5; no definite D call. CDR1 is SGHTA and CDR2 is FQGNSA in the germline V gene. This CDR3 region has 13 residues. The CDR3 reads CASSSGRTQPQRF. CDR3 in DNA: TGTGCCAGCAGTTCGGGCCGCACACAGCCCCAGCGTTTT.

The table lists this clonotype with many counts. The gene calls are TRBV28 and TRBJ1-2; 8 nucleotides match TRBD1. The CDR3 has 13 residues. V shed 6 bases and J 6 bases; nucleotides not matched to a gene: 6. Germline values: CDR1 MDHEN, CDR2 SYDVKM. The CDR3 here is CASSRQGRDGYTF. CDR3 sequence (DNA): TGTGCCAGCAGCCGACAGGGGCGGGATGGCTACACCTTC.

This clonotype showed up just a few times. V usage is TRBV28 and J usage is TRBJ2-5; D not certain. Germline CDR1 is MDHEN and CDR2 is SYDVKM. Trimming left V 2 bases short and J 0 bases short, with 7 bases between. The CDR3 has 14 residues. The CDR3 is CASSLMPYQETQYF. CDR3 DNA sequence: TGTGCCAGCAGTTTAATGCCGTACCAAGAGACCCAGTACTTC. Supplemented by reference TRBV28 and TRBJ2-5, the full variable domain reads DVKVTQSSRYLVKRTGEKVFLECVQDMDHENMFWYRQDPGLGLRLIYFSYDVKMKEKGDIPEGYSVSREKKERFSLILESASTNQTSMYLCASSLMPYQETQYFGPGTRLLVL.

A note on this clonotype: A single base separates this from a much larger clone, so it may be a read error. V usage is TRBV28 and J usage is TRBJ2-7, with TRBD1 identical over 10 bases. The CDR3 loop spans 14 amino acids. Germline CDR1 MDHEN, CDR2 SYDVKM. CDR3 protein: CACSPWDRGYEQYF. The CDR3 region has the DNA TGTGCCTGCAGTCCCTGGGACAGGGGCTACGAGCAGTACTTC.

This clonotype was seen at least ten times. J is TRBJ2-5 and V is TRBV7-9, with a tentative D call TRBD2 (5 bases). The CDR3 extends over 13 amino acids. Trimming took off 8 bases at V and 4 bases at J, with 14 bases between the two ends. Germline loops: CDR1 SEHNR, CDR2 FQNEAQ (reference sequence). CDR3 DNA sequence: TGTGCCAGCGAGTTGACGGGGATAGAGACCCAGTACTTC. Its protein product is CASELTGIETQYF. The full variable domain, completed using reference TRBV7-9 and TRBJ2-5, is DTGVSQNPRHKITKRGQNVTFRCDPISEHNRLYWYRQTLGQGPEFLTYFQNEAQLEKSRLLSDRFSAERPKGSFSTLEIQRTEQGDSAMYLCASELTGIETQYFGPGTRLLVL.

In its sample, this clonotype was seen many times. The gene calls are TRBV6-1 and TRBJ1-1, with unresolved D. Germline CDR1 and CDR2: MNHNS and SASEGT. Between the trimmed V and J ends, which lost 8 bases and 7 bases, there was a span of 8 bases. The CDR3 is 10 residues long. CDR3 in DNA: TGTGCCAGCCTGGGAAATGAAGCTTTCTTT. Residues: CASLGNEAFF.

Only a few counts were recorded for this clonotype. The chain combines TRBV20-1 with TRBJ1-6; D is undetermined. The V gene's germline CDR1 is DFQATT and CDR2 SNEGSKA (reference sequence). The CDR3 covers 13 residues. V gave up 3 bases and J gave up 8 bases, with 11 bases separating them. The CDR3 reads CSARASGDSPLHF. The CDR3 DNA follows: TGCAGTGCTAGGGCCAGTGGGGATTCACCCCTCCACTTT.

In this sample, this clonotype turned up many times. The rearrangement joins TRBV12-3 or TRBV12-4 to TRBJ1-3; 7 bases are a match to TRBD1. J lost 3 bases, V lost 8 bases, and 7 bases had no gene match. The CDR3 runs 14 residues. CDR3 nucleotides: TGTGCCAGCCGGCGAGGGGGCCGTGGAAACACCATATATTTT. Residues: CASRRGGRGNTIYF.

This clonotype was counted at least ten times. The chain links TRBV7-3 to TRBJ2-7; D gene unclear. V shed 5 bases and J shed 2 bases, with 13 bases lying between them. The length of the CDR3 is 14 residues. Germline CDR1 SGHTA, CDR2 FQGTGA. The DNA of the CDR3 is TGTGCCAGCAGCCTCCACCCAGATACCTACGAGCAGTACTTC. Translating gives CASSLHPDTYEQYF.

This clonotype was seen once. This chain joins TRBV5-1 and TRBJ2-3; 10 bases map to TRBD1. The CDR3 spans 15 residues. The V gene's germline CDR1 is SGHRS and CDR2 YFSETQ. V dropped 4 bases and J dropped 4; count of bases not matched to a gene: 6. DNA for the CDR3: TGCGCCAGCAGCCTGCGGGACAGGGGAGCAGATACGCAGTATTTT. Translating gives CASSLRDRGADTQYF.

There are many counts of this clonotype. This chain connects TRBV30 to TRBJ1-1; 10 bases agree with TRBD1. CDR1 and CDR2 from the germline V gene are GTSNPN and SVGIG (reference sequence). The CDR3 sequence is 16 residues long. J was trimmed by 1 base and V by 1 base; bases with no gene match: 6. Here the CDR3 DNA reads TGTGCCTGGAGTGCCGGGACAGGGGCCCAGAACACTGAAGCTTTCTTT. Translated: CAWSAGTGAQNTEAFF.

DNA for the CDR3: TGTGCCAGCAGTTACTCGAAAAGGGTCTCGGGCGAGCAGTACTTC. Translated: CASSYSKRVSGEQYF. The chain joins TRBV6-5 to TRBJ2-7; D uncertain. Trimming left V 0 bases short and J 6 bases short, with 15 bases between. In germline, CDR1 is MNHEY, CDR2 SVGAGI. The CDR3 spans 15 residues.

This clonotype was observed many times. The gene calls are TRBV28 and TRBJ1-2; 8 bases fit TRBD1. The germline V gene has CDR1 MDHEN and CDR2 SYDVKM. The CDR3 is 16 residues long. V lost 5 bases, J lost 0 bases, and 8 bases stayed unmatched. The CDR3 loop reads CASSTIRTGPNYGYTF. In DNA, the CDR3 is TGTGCCAGCAGTACCATCCGGACAGGGCCTAACTATGGCTACACCTTC.

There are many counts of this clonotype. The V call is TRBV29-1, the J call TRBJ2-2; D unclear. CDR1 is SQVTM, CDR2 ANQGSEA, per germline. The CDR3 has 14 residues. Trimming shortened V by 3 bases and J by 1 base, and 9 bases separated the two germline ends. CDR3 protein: CSVDSNLNTGELFF. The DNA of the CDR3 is TGCAGCGTTGATTCTAACTTGAACACCGGGGAGCTGTTTTTT.

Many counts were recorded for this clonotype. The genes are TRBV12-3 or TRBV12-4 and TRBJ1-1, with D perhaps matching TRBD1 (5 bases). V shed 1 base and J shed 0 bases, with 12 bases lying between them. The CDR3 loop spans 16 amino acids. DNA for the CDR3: TGTGCCAGCAGTTTAGGGGTGGGGGGGATGAACACTGAAGCTTTCTTT. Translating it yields CASSLGVGGMNTEAFF.

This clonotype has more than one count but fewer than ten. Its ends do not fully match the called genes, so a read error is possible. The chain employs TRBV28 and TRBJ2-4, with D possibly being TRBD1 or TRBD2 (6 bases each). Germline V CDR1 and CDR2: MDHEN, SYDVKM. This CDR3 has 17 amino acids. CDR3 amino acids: CASSKLGRGREKNIKYF. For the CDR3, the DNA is TGTGCCAGCAGCAAATTGGGTCGGGGGCGAGAGAAAAACATTAAGTACTTC. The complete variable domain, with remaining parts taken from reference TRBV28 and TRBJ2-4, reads DVKVTQSSRYLVKRTGEKVFLECVQDMDHENMFWYRQDPGLGLRLIYFSYDVKMKEKGDIPEGYSVSREKKERFSLILESASTNQTSMYLCASSKLGRGREKNIKYFGAGTRLSVL.

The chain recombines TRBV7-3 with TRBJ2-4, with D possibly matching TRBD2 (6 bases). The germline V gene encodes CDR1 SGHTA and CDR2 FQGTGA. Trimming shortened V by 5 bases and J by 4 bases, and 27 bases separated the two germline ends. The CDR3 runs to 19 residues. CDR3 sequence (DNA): TGTGCCAGCAGCCCCTACCCAAGTGGAGGGCCCGGGTTTAAAAACATTCAGTACTTC. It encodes CASSPYPSGGPGFKNIQYF.

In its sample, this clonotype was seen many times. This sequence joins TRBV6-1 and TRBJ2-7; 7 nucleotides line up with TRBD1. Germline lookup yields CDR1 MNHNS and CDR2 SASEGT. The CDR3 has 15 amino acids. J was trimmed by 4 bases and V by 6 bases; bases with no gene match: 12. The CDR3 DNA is TGTGCCAGCAGCCGGGACAGCAAATCCAGTTACGAGCAGTACTTC. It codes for CASSRDSKSSYEQYF.

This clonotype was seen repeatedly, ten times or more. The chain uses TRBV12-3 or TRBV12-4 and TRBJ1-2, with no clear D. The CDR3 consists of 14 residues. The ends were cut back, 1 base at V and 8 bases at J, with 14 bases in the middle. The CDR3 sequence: CASSLDGQGEGYTF. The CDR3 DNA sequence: TGTGCCAGCAGTTTAGACGGCCAAGGCGAAGGCTACACCTTC.

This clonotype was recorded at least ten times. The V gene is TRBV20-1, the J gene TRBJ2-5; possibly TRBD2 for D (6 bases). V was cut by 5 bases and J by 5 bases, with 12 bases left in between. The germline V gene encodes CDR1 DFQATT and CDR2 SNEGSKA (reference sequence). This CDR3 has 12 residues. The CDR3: CSAALAFETQYF. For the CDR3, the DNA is TGCAGTGCTGCACTAGCATTCGAGACCCAGTACTTC.